One sample yielded the 31 T cell receptor beta chains listed below, sequenced in a study of cytomegalovirus exposure and HLA in healthy donors. With 60 Vbeta and 13 Jbeta primers, the PCR was carried out. Measured with immunoSEQ multiplex PCR; TCRdb has only the in-frame clones, and not every one. The table shows over 200,000 clones, with about 85% occurring only once. Source material: PBMCs. These receptors all come from a human donor in good health.

V usage is TRBV15 and J usage is TRBJ1-2; weak D call: TRBD1 (5 bases). This CDR3 is built from 13 residues. In germline, CDR1 is LNHNV, CDR2 YYDKDF (reference sequence). Trimming pared 1 base from V and 5 bases from J, leaving 8 bases between. The chain's CDR3 is CATSRVTGYGYTF. In nucleotides, the CDR3 is TGTGCCACCAGCAGAGTAACAGGTTATGGCTACACCTTC. Variable domain in full (rest from reference TRBV15 and TRBJ1-2): DAMVIQNPRYQVTQFGKPVTLSCSQTLNHNVMYWYQQKSSQAPKLLFHYYDKDFNNEADTPDNFQSRRPNTSFCFLDIRSPGLGDTAMYLCATSRVTGYGYTFGSGTRLTVV.

CDR3: CASSLAPSSYEQYF. CDR3 coding DNA: TGTGCCAGCAGTTTGGCACCTAGCTCCTACGAGCAGTACTTC. The gene calls are TRBV28 and TRBJ2-7; D is ambiguous. Per the germline V gene, CDR1 is MDHEN and CDR2 is SYDVKM. V was shortened by 3 bases and J by 0 bases, with 9 bases between the two germline ends. The CDR3 runs 14 residues.

The sample holds one count of this clone. V is TRBV2 and J is TRBJ1-4; D not certain. V was cut by 7 bases and J by 7 bases, with 13 bases left in between. This CDR3 comprises 13 residues. Germline V gene lookup returns CDR1 SNHLY and CDR2 FYNNEI. CDR3 loop: CASTGSRIEKLFF. The CDR3 DNA sequence: TGTGCCAGCACCGGGTCCCGGATTGAAAAACTGTTTTTT.

The V call is TRBV7-7, the J call TRBJ2-5, with D tentatively TRBD2 (7 bases). Germline assignment: CDR1 SSHAT and CDR2 FNYEAQ (reference sequence). This CDR3 spans 15 amino acids. The CDR3 protein is CASSSKGGVTETQYF. Written as DNA, the CDR3 is TGTGCTTCATCCTCTAAAGGGGGGGTAACAGAGACCCAGTACTTC.

The J gene is TRBJ2-7, the V gene TRBV5-1; 13 nucleotides line up with TRBD2. V gave up 3 bases and J gave up 6 bases; unmatched junction bases: 18. Germline CDR1 reads SGHRS; CDR2 reads YFSETQ. The CDR3 is made up of 19 amino acids. The CDR3: CASSWVGGSRTSGSSEQYF. The CDR3 DNA sequence: TGCGCCAGCAGCTGGGTAGGGGGCAGCAGGACTAGCGGGAGTTCCGAGCAGTACTTC.

This chain uses TRBV4-1 with TRBJ2-5; 12 nucleotides agree with TRBD2. In germline, CDR1 is MGHRA, CDR2 YSYEKL. The CDR3 contains 19 residues. After removal of 0 bases from V and 3 bases from J, the junction contained 11 bases not matched to a gene. In DNA form, the CDR3 reads TGCGCCAGCAGCCAAGATCCCCACTGGGCTAGCGGGAGGGAAGAGACCCAGTACTTC. As protein: CASSQDPHWASGREETQYF.

This sequence joins TRBV2 and TRBJ1-1; the match to TRBD1 covers 7 bases. With 6 bases clipped from V and 0 bases from J, the junction kept 4 bases outside the gene matches. The germline CDR1 and CDR2 sequences are SNHLY and FYNNEI. The CDR3 contains 14 residues. CDR3 sequence (DNA): TGTGCCAGCAGAGGGACAGAGATGAACACTGAAGCTTTCTTT. Translation gives CASRGTEMNTEAFF.

In this sample, this clone turned up a few times. V gene TRBV9 combines with J gene TRBJ2-1, with 10 bases lining up with TRBD2. Germline CDR1 SGDLS, CDR2 YYNGEE. CDR3 length: 18 amino acids. J lost 7 bases, V lost 0 bases, and 13 bases had no gene match. CDR3 DNA sequence: TGTGCCAGCAGCGTAGCTGGCCTAGCGGGAGACTTTAGAAATGAGCAGTTCTTC. It translates to CASSVAGLAGDFRNEQFF.

This sequence joins TRBV10-3 and TRBJ2-7, with 9 bases fitting TRBD1. Trimming at V came to 2 bases and at J to 3 bases, leaving 8 bases not matched to a gene. This CDR3 has 16 residues. Germline CDR1 ENHRY, CDR2 SYGVKD. The CDR3 is CAISEPGTGKGYEQYF. CDR3 bases: TGTGCCATCAGTGAGCCGGGGACAGGGAAGGGCTACGAGCAGTACTTC.

As to this clone: Additional DNA sequences in this sample encode the identical CDR3. V usage is TRBV5-1 and J usage is TRBJ2-5; 12 bases agree with TRBD1. The CDR3 is 16 residues long. J was trimmed by 4 bases and V by 0 bases; bases with no gene match: 4. The germline V gene encodes CDR1 SGHRS and CDR2 YFSETQ. CDR3 sequence (DNA): TGCGCCAGCAGCTTGGGGGGACAGGGGGCAGGAGAGACCCAGTACTTC. Translation gives CASSLGGQGAGETQYF.

In DNA, the CDR3 is TGTGCCAGCAGCTTGGGGGCGGGAGGGAACTACGAGCAGTACTTC. Its protein is CASSLGAGGNYEQYF. V is TRBV5-6 and J is TRBJ2-7; 9 nucleotides align to TRBD2. CDR1 is SGHDT and CDR2 is YYEEEE in the germline V gene. There are 15 residues in the CDR3. V gave up 0 bases and J gave up 3 bases; unmatched junction bases: 4. The full variable domain, completed using reference TRBV5-6 and TRBJ2-7, is DAGVTQSPTHLIKTRGQQVTLRCSPKSGHDTVSWYQQALGQGPQFIFQYYEEEERQRGNFPDRFSGHQFPNYSSELNVNALLLGDSALYLCASSLGAGGNYEQYFGPGTRLTVT.

The chain couples TRBV6-5 to TRBJ1-1, with D uncertain. This CDR3 region has 11 residues. V lost 5 bases, J lost 6 bases, and 7 bases lay in between. Germline CDR1 and CDR2: MNHEY and SVGAGI. Here the CDR3 DNA reads TGTGCCAGCAGTGAGTGGTCTGAAGCTTTCTTT. Encoded protein: CASSEWSEAFF.

V usage is TRBV14 and J usage is TRBJ2-5; the D gene is possibly TRBD2 (5 bases). Trimming pared 1 base from V and 5 bases from J, leaving 14 bases between. Germline CDR1 and CDR2: SGHDN and FVKESK. This CDR3 contains 15 residues. The CDR3 coding sequence is TGTGCCAGCAGCCAAGGTCTAGCCGCGAGTGAGACCCAGTACTTC. Protein: CASSQGLAASETQYF. The variable domain in full, with the rest retrieved from reference TRBV14 and TRBJ2-5, is EAGVTQFPSHSVIEKGQTVTLRCDPISGHDNLYWYRRVMGKEIKFLLHFVKESKQDESGMPNNRFLAERTGGTYSTLKVQPAELEDSGVYFCASSQGLAASETQYFGPGTRLLVL.

J is TRBJ2-7 and V is TRBV5-1; 8 bases are a match to TRBD1. V shed 3 bases and J 3 bases; nucleotides not matched to a gene: 14. The length of the CDR3 is 17 residues. CDR1 is SGHRS, CDR2 YFSETQ, per germline. The CDR3 protein is CASSSSTTGTGHYEQYF. The CDR3 coding sequence is TGCGCCAGCAGCTCCTCAACTACCGGGACAGGCCACTACGAGCAGTACTTC. Full variable domain (remainder filled in from reference TRBV5-1 and TRBJ2-7): KAGVTQTPRYLIKTRGQQVTLSCSPISGHRSVSWYQQTPGQGLQFLFEYFSETQRNKGNFPGRFSGRQFSNSRSEMNVSTLELGDSALYLCASSSSTTGTGHYEQYFGPGTRLTVT.

The CDR3 reads CASSSSGRDQYF. CDR3 sequence (DNA): TGTGCCAGCAGCTCTAGCGGGAGGGACCAGTACTTC. V usage is TRBV7-2 and J usage is TRBJ2-5; 12 positions agree with TRBD2. Germline loops: CDR1 SGHTA, CDR2 FQGNSA. Trimming removed 4 bases from V and 10 bases from J; junction bases left unmatched: 1. The CDR3 length is 12 residues.

The chain carries TRBV18 and TRBJ1-1, with 10 bases that match TRBD1. Germline-derived CDR1 and CDR2 are KGHSH and LQKENI. J was trimmed by 5 bases and V by 1 base; bases with no gene match: 4. The CDR3 is 15 residues long. CDR3 loop: CASSPRQGARTEAFF. The CDR3 nucleotides are TGTGCCAGCTCACCACGACAGGGGGCGCGTACTGAAGCTTTCTTT.

This clone turned up a few times. Germline is not matched at one junction end, which may reflect a read error. The chain combines TRBV7-9 with TRBJ2-7, with 10 nucleotides matching TRBD2. The length of the CDR3 is 14 residues. CDR1 is SEHNR and CDR2 is FQNEAQ in the germline V gene (reference sequence). The CDR3 DNA follows: TGTGCCAGCAGCCTAGCGGGAGCCCCCTACGAGCAGTACTTC. Encoded protein: CASSLAGAPYEQYF.

The chain couples TRBV12-5 to TRBJ1-6, with 9 positions matching TRBD1. The CDR3 totals 18 residues. V gave up 3 bases and J gave up 0 bases; unmatched junction bases: 6. Germline loops: CDR1 LGHNT, CDR2 FRNRAP. In DNA, the CDR3 is TGTGCTAGTGGTTTTAGGACAGGGGAGAGCTCCTATAATTCACCCCTCCACTTT. The encoded protein is CASGFRTGESSYNSPLHF.

The chain combines TRBV7-9 with TRBJ2-5; D perhaps matches TRBD2 (7 bases). Germline V lookup: CDR1 SEHNR, CDR2 FQNEAQ (reference sequence). This CDR3 spans 14 amino acids. V lost 3 bases to trimming and J lost 5 bases, with 13 bases between them. Here the CDR3 reads CASSLGGLRETQYF. CDR3 nucleotide sequence: TGTGCCAGCAGCTTGGGGGGGCTAAGGGAGACCCAGTACTTC.

The chain is built from TRBV30 and TRBJ2-7; 8 bases are shared with TRBD2. This CDR3 comprises 13 residues. V trimming: 0 bases; J trimming: 4 bases; junction bases outside the gene matches: 2. Germline V gene data show CDR1 as GTSNPN and CDR2 as SVGIG (reference sequence). CDR3 coding DNA: TGTGCCTGGAGTGTACGGGGGGGGTACGAGCAGTACTTC. Translated: CAWSVRGGYEQYF. Together with reference TRBV30 and TRBJ2-7, the CDR3 gives the full variable domain: SQTIHQWPATLVQPVGSPLSLECTVEGTSNPNLYWYRQAAGRGLQLLFYSVGIGQISSEVPQNLSASRPQDRQFILSSKKLLLSDSGFYLCAWSVRGGYEQYFGPGTRLTVT.

The chain is built from TRBV6-1 and TRBJ2-1, with 9 bases identical to TRBD2. The CDR3 length is 17 residues. Trimming cost V 3 bases and J 2 bases; bases outside gene matches: 8. Germline lookup yields CDR1 MNHNS and CDR2 SASEGT. CDR3 coding DNA: TGTGCCAGCAGTGACCTGTGGGGGACTAGCCCCTACAATGAGCAGTTCTTC. Residues: CASSDLWGTSPYNEQFF.

This clone was counted only a few times. This rearrangement joins TRBV9 to TRBJ2-3, with D unresolved. Germline V gives CDR1 SGDLS, CDR2 YYNGEE. This CDR3 spans 14 amino acids. Deletions cut 0 bases from V and 2 bases from J, with 7 bases between. CDR3 DNA: TGTGCCAGCAGCGTAGTTGGCACCACAGATACGCAGTATTTT. The encoded protein is CASSVVGTTDTQYF.

This clone was detected only a few times. CDR3 nucleotides: TGTGCCAGCAGCCTACGGACACAGGGGGCGGTCGAGCAGTACTTC. Protein sequence: CASSLRTQGAVEQYF. The chain uses TRBV6-1 and TRBJ2-7, with 9 positions matching TRBD1. This CDR3 is built from 15 residues. The germline gives CDR1 MNHNS, CDR2 SASEGT. Trimming removed 6 bases from V and 6 bases from J; junction bases left unmatched: 12.

V and J are TRBV9 and TRBJ2-3; 7 nucleotides line up with TRBD1. The trim removed 3 bases at V and 3 bases at J, leaving 10 bases unmatched. The germline V gene has CDR1 SGDLS and CDR2 YYNGEE. This CDR3 is 16 amino acids long. The CDR3 DNA follows: TGTGCCAGCAGCGCCGGGACAGCCCAGGGAACAGATACGCAGTATTTT. Translation: CASSAGTAQGTDTQYF.

This chain links TRBV6-6 with TRBJ2-7; TRBD2 matches at 12 bases. The trim removed 6 bases at V and 4 bases at J, leaving 10 bases unmatched. The germline V gene has CDR1 MNHNY and CDR2 SVGAGI (reference sequence). This CDR3 is 16 amino acids long. The CDR3 reads CASSLTSGSNSYEQYF. The CDR3 DNA sequence: TGTGCCAGCAGCTTGACTAGCGGGAGTAACTCATACGAGCAGTACTTC.

The CDR3 bases are TGTGCCATCAGTGACCAGGGGAGTCAGCCCCAGCATTTT. Amino acids: CAISDQGSQPQHF. The chain employs TRBV10-3 and TRBJ1-5; a possible D gene is TRBD1 (6 bases). Germline V gene data show CDR1 as ENHRY and CDR2 as SYGVKD. V lost 3 bases to trimming and J lost 6 bases, with 9 bases between them. This CDR3 has 13 residues.

V usage is TRBV5-5 and J usage is TRBJ1-2; TRBD1 aligns across 7 bases. Germline lookup yields CDR1 SGHKS and CDR2 YYEKEE (reference sequence). Trimming cost V 1 base and J 5 bases; bases outside gene matches: 14. This CDR3 comprises 17 residues. Written as DNA, the CDR3 is TGTGCCAGCAGCTTGAGAAGTGGGACAGCCACTCCTTATGGCTACACCTTC. Encoded protein: CASSLRSGTATPYGYTF.

The chain couples TRBV7-6 to TRBJ2-1; maybe TRBD1 (5 bases). The CDR3 is 13 residues long. V lost 5 bases and J lost 3, with 8 bases in between. Germline CDR1 reads SGHVS; CDR2 reads FNYEAQ. CDR3 sequence: CASSQGYYNEQFF. CDR3 in DNA: TGTGCCAGCAGCCAGGGATACTACAATGAGCAGTTCTTC.

This clone was seen only once. V is TRBV10-3 and J is TRBJ1-2, with D unclear. V lost 5 bases and J 6 bases, leaving 13 bases between the germline ends. Germline-derived CDR1 and CDR2 are ENHRY and SYGVKD. This CDR3 is built from 13 residues. The CDR3 bases are TGTGCCATCAGTTATGGAGGACTGAATGGCTACACCTTC. This codes for CAISYGGLNGYTF.

The J gene is TRBJ2-1, the V gene TRBV27; 9 nucleotides align to TRBD2. The CDR3 runs 19 residues. V shed 3 bases, J shed 5 bases, and the junction held 17 bases outside the gene matches. Germline V CDR1 and CDR2: MNHEY, SMNVEV (reference sequence). CDR3 amino acids: CASSLRAGVAGVHHNEQFF. The CDR3 nucleotides read TGTGCCAGCAGTTTGAGGGCAGGGGTAGCGGGAGTCCACCACAATGAGCAGTTCTTC.

This chain links TRBV5-6 with TRBJ1-5; no reliable D call. Per germline, CDR1 SGHDT and CDR2 YYEEEE. CDR3 length: 15 amino acids. V lost 0 bases and J lost 2, with 9 bases in between. The CDR3 region is CASSLAHNGNQPQHF. In nucleotides, the CDR3 is TGTGCCAGCAGCTTGGCCCACAATGGCAATCAGCCCCAGCATTTT.